The source of this TCR beta chain is a study of blood T cell repertoires in COVID-19. Overall study: COVID-19 samples collected from the United States, Italy and Spain covered acute and convalescent phases. In each case, the material was cDNA or gDNA derived from T cells, B-cell-depleted T cells, or PBMCs.

After removal of 4 bases from V and 4 bases from J, the junction contained 6 bases not matched to a gene. The CDR3 extends over 16 amino acids. Germline CDR1 reads KGHDR; CDR2 reads SFDVKD. This clone was observed a handful of times. As handled by the study authors: Using reference gene primer amplification, nucleated cell counts were estimated. Measured with immunoSEQ multiplex PCR; TCRdb has only the in-frame clones, and not every one. Clone size and V and J calls were adopted from that table, with D and trimming inferred from the DNA. Here the sample spans some 130,000 clones, approximately 80% being singletons.

Material for sequencing was peripheral blood. The chain is built from TRBV24-1 and TRBJ2-5, with 12 bases aligning to TRBD2. This receptor was taken from a man aged 70 or older with acute or convalescent COVID-19. The CDR3 bases are TGTGCCACCAGTGACCCCCTAGCGGGGGGGCGAGAGACCCAGTACTTC. Protein: CATSDPLAGGRETQYF.